This T cell receptor beta chain was recorded in a study of blood T cell repertoires in COVID-19. Trimming removed 4 bases from V and 5 bases from J; junction bases left unmatched: 2. The CDR3 sequence is 14 residues long. The germline V gene has CDR1 LGHDT and CDR2 YNNKEL (reference sequence). TCRdb keeps only in-frame clones here, not all; method: immunoSEQ multiplex PCR. This sample has about 98,000 clones, with 82% found just once. The source is an older man with acute or convalescent COVID-19. Sequenced sample: peripheral blood. The chain couples TRBV3-1 (or the pseudogene TRBV3-2) to TRBJ2-5; TRBD2 matches 12 bases. The CDR3 DNA follows: TGTGCCAGCAGCCTTCTAGCGGGAGGGGAGACCCAGTACTTC. Protein: CASSLLAGGETQYF.